Included here is one TCR beta chain sequence, with context. Authors' analysis steps: By means of reference gene primer amplification, nucleated cell counts were estimated. The method was immunoSEQ multiplex PCR; TCRdb's version includes in-frame clones alone and lacks a portion of them. V, J and clone size were drawn from that table, and D and trimming were deduced from the DNA. The sample includes about 170,000 clones, around 80% of them seen just once. The data were obtained in a study of blood T cell repertoires in COVID-19. Across the study: Some COVID-19 samples were acute and others convalescent; all came from the United States, Italy and Spain. PBMCs, B-cell-depleted T cells, or T cells were the source of the cDNA or gDNA that made up the material.

The V gene's germline CDR1 is LNHDA and CDR2 SQIVND (reference sequence). Trimming took off 4 bases at V and 4 bases at J, with 13 bases between the two ends. The CDR3 totals 14 residues. The genes are TRBV19 and TRBJ1-2, with D possibly TRBD1 on 6 matching bases. Source material: peripheral blood. The clonotype originates from a woman in her seventies with acute or convalescent COVID-19. The CDR3: CASSRTESFYGYTF. The CDR3 nucleotides read TGTGCCAGTAGTAGGACAGAGTCATTCTATGGCTACACCTTC.